These T cell receptor beta chains were read from a single sample in a study of CD8+ T cells in alopecia areata. The repertoire was sequenced with immunoSEQ multiplex PCR; TCRdb's copy has only in-frame clones and lacks some. The table has about 190,000 clones, 58% seen once. The input for sequencing was CD8+ T cells sorted from blood, taken at week 24, from a patient treated with tofacitinib. These receptors were collected from a human donor with alopecia areata. Both conserved end residues are part of each CDR3.

j_call v_call cdr3_aa
TRBJ2-5 TRBV6-5 CASVDGLETQYF
TRBJ2-5 TRBV13 CASSLDQGETQYF
TRBJ2-5 TRBV5-6 CASSWGLAGDPGTQYF
TRBJ2-7 TRBV19 CASSPARSTEQYF
TRBJ1-1 TRBV2 CASSVPDGTKAFF
TRBJ1-1 TRBV29-1 CSVLGQLEAFF
TRBJ2-3 TRBV20-1 CSAIADTQYF
TRBJ1-1 TRBV18 CASSPPGALNTEAFF
TRBJ2-7 TRBV5-1 CASSLEGAGNEQYF
TRBJ1-5 TRBV19 CASSGGTWWEHSNQPQHF
TRBJ2-3 TRBV5-4 CASSRDRSTDTQYF
TRBJ1-4 TRBV2 CASRDRYEKLFF
TRBJ2-7 TRBV7-9 CASADAGSYEQYF
TRBJ2-7 TRBV29-1 CSVEGGVADTYEQYF
TRBJ2-5 TRBV15 CATSRDTQETQYF
TRBJ2-5 TRBV5-1 CASSIGQGVGETQYF
TRBJ1-6 TRBV27 CASSWGTGNSPLHF
TRBJ2-7 TRBV2 CASSETYEQYF
TRBJ1-2 TRBV7-9 CASSLPTGRGYGYTF
TRBJ2-2 TRBV9 CASSVDGGTGELFF
TRBJ2-5 TRBV5-1 CASRTASSWETQYF
TRBJ2-1 TRBV30 CAWGPGDEQFF
TRBJ2-5 TRBV12-5 CASGLVQGTQETQYF
TRBJ2-7 TRBV27 CASSPGQGSDEQYF
TRBJ2-1 TRBV27 CASSGASSEQFF
TRBJ2-1 TRBV27 CASSRNNEQFF
TRBJ2-5 TRBV29-1 CSVWIKTQYF
TRBJ1-2 TRBV4-2 CASSQDGNGYTF
TRBJ2-7 TRBV27 CASSSPGLRGSYEQYF
TRBJ1-2 TRBV30 CALQGAVDYGYTF
TRBJ1-6 TRBV7-8 CASSPYFDRLNSPLHF
TRBJ1-1 TRBV23-1 CASSHGGNTEAFF
TRBJ2-5 TRBV27 CASSSTTGVGETQYF
TRBJ2-2 TRBV7-9 CASSQMIGELFF
TRBJ2-6 TRBV7-8 CASSWRRDSGANVLTF
TRBJ2-5 TRBV27 CASSRRTRLLQETQYF
TRBJ1-2 TRBV5-6 CASSLIPPRGSYGYTF
TRBJ1-1 TRBV20-1 CSAGDSPEAFF
TRBJ2-1 TRBV5-1 CASSLAVTDNEQFF
TRBJ2-2 TRBV5-6 CASSFGTPHTGELFF
TRBJ1-5 TRBV19 CASSILRDTHQPQHF
TRBJ2-1 TRBV10-3 CAISESANEQFF
TRBJ1-5 TRBV30 CAWSVGGVQPQHF
TRBJ1-5 TRBV27 CASSSPPGGFQPQHF
TRBJ1-5 TRBV2 CASSDLSPQHF
TRBJ2-7 TRBV12-5 CASGLGQPEQYF
TRBJ2-2 TRBV7-6 CASSSRAGALNTGELFF
TRBJ2-1 TRBV19 CASSPRWAQGEQFF
TRBJ1-5 TRBV2 CASSERWNQPQHF
TRBJ2-3 TRBV7-9 CASSLVASGGDTQYF
TRBJ2-1 TRBV9 CASSASGALLYNEQFF
TRBJ2-7 TRBV7-8 CASSQTGREQYF
TRBJ2-4 TRBV12-5 CASGLVRGQGAKNIQYF
TRBJ1-1 TRBV7-9 CASSPPGTNTEAFF
TRBJ2-4 TRBV5-1 CASSTDRGPAKNIQYF
TRBJ2-5 TRBV10-2 CASSVSGGARETQYF
TRBJ2-7 TRBV9 CASSASPGDAYEQYF